This T cell receptor beta chain derives from a study of blood T cell repertoires in COVID-19. Study-level background: Recovery among Cohort 3 donors was established by two negative PCRs, clearance, or symptom resolution. Sources were T cells, B-cell-depleted T cells, or PBMCs; the material itself was cDNA or gDNA.

CDR1 and CDR2 from the germline V gene are MNHEY and SMNVEV (reference sequence). Trimming cost V 4 bases and J 5 bases, with 10 bases left between them. CDR3 length: 13 amino acids. This clone was found once. Authors' data handling: How many nucleated cells were present was estimated from reference gene primer amplification. TCRdb's table, derived via immunoSEQ multiplex PCR, lists solely in-frame clones and lacks some. V, J and clone size are those of that table, while D and trimming were read from the DNA. The sample has about 400,000 clones, more than 75% seen once. The source material was PBMCs or T cells enriched from blood (not recorded which). The rearrangement links TRBV27 to TRBJ2-3; D is possibly TRBD2 (6 bases). The TCR originated in a man aged 40-49 years in a cohort exposed to, infected with or recovered from COVID-19 (not recorded which). In DNA, the CDR3 is TGTGCCAGCAGTTATCGAGCGGGAGATACGCAGTATTTT. It specifies CASSYRAGDTQYF.